The clone carrying this T cell receptor (beta chain) was detected a few times. This entry is derived from a study of shared clonotypes between healthy human individuals. Data came from immunoSEQ multiplex PCR; TCRdb stores just in-frame clones and leaves some out. The table lists 190,000 or so clones, approximately 61% of them singletons. Researchers partitioned CD4+ cells into CD45RA+ naive and CD45RA-negative memory subsets. CDR1 SNHLY and CDR2 FYNNEI come from the germline V gene. The length of the CDR3 is 14 residues. V lost 7 bases to trimming and J lost 1 base, with 13 bases between them. The genes are TRBV2 and TRBJ2-5; either TRBD1 or TRBD2 may fit D (5 bases each). Sequences were obtained from memory CD4+ T cells sorted from blood. Subset defined: CD45RA-negative fraction. The TCR originated in a man aged 25-45 years in good health. The CDR3 is CASNPRGGQETQYF. CDR3 DNA sequence: TGTGCCAGCAACCCTCGGGGCGGCCAAGAGACCCAGTACTTC.